This T cell receptor (beta chain) was obtained from a study of OX40 agonist ivuxolimab in advanced cancers. Study summary: Patients received the agonistic anti-OX40 (CD134) antibody ivuxolimab. Three patients responded partially, comprising one with hepatocellular carcinoma and two with cutaneous melanoma.

The CDR3 is 15 residues long. V trimming: 2 bases; J trimming: 2 bases; junction bases outside the gene matches: 3. Germline CDR1 and CDR2: SGHRS and YFSETQ. The method was immunoSEQ multiplex PCR; TCRdb's version includes in-frame clones alone and lacks a portion of them. The table has more than 70,000 clones, around 89% seen once. Regarding the study as a whole: Doses of 0.1 to 3.0 mg/kg were accompanied by clonal expansion of CD4+ and CD8+ blood T cells by week 6.

Of note for this clone: The antigen is undetermined.

The chain carries TRBV5-1 and TRBJ2-7, with TRBD1 matching 11 bases. The sample in question was CD4+ or CD8+ T cells sorted from blood, obtained in a trial of the OX40 agonist ivuxolimab. The clonotype was recovered from an adult with an advanced solid tumor such as melanoma, head and neck, liver or kidney cancer. This CDR3 is CASSFGTGGAYEQYF. The DNA for the CDR3 is TGCGCCAGCAGCTTTGGGACAGGGGGAGCCTACGAGCAGTACTTC.